The rows below give T cell receptor beta chains drawn from one sample of a study of blood T cell repertoires in COVID-19. TCRdb's table, derived via immunoSEQ multiplex PCR, lists solely in-frame clones and lacks some. The data hold around 250,000 clones, with approximately 86% observed a single time. Sample: peripheral blood. All receptors derive from an older woman who had recovered from COVID-19. Each CDR3 is given with its conserved first and last residue. D genes are given only for firm matches. Clone size is shown for a subset of rows, as once, few, many or a class of expanded clone.

>NA|TRBV7-2|TRBJ2-7|NA
TGTGCCAGCACCCGAGGCAGCTACTACGAGCAGTACTTC
CASTRGSYYEQYF
>NA|TRBV7-2|TRBJ2-5|TRBD2
TGTGCCAGCAGCCGGGGACTAGCGGGGGGGTCGGAGACCCAGTACTTC
CASSRGLAGGSETQYF
>NA|TRBV5-5|TRBJ1-6|TRBD1
TGTGCCAGCAGCTTCAGGGCAGGGGGCCTTTCACCCCTCCACTTT
CASSFRAGGLSPLHF
>once|TRBV9|TRBJ1-4|NA
TGTGCCAGCAGCCCGGGGACATTTTCAACTAATGAAAAACTGTTTTTT
CASSPGTFSTNEKLFF
>NA|TRBV7-9|TRBJ1-1|NA
TGTGCCAGCAGCTTCAGTAACACTGAAGCTTTCTTT
CASSFSNTEAFF
>NA|TRBV4-1|TRBJ2-1|TRBD1
TGCGCCAGCAGCCAGACAGGGGTCGATGAGCAGTTCTTC
CASSQTGVDEQFF
>NA|TRBV5-4|TRBJ2-2|NA
TGTGCCAGCAGCTTCGACAGACATAACACCGGGGAGCTGTTTTTT
CASSFDRHNTGELFF
>NA|TRBV28|TRBJ1-2|TRBD1
TGTGCCAGCAGATCTACAGGGGGTTTTGGCTACACCTTC
CASRSTGGFGYTF
>NA|TRBV7-2|TRBJ2-5|NA
TGTGCCAGCAGCTCTCTCCACTATAAGTACTTC
CASSSLHYKYF
>NA|TRBV5-1|TRBJ2-6|TRBD2
TGCGCCAGCACCCGCAGAAGGCGGGGGGGTAGTTCTGGGGCCAACGTCCTGACTTTC
CASTRRRRGGSSGANVLTF
>few|TRBV2|TRBJ2-7|NA
TGTGCCAGCATGACCGCGGGGATCTCCTACGAGCAGTACTTC
CASMTAGISYEQYF
>NA|TRBV6-5|TRBJ2-5|NA
TGTGCCAGCACCCCCGGACAGAACCAAGAGACCCAGTACTTC
CASTPGQNQETQYF
>NA|TRBV5-1|TRBJ1-3|NA
TGCGCCAGCAGCGATGGGACTTCGGGGGGAAACACCATATATTTT
CASSDGTSGGNTIYF
>NA|TRBV7-8|TRBJ2-2|TRBD2
TGTGCCAGCAGCCCAGCAGGCGGGGGAGCCACCGGGGAGCTGTTTTTT
CASSPAGGGATGELFF
>NA|TRBV19|TRBJ2-1|TRBD2
TGTGCCAGTAGTATCGGGTGGCGGGGGGGTGATGAGCAGTTCTTC
CASSIGWRGGDEQFF
>NA|TRBV18|TRBJ1-4|NA
TGTGCCAGCTCACCAAGTACATCCGCCGGGGGAAATGAAAAACTGTTTTTT
CASSPSTSAGGNEKLFF
>NA|TRBV5-1|TRBJ2-6|NA
TGCGCCAGCAGCTGGTCGGATCAGGCGTCCTCTGGGGCCAACGTCCTGACTTTC
CASSWSDQASSGANVLTF
>NA|TRBV27|TRBJ2-1|TRBD1
TGTGCCAGCAGTTGGGAGGGACAGGGGCTCAATGAGCAGTTCTTC
CASSWEGQGLNEQFF
>once|TRBV4-3|TRBJ1-2|TRBD1
TGCGCCAGCAGCCGTCTGACAGGGGCCTCGAATAACTATGGCTACACCTTC
CASSRLTGASNNYGYTF
>NA|TRBV19|TRBJ1-1|TRBD1
TGTGCCAGTAGTATAGGGGACAGGGGAACATCTTTCTTT
CASSIGDRGTSFF
>many|TRBV19|TRBJ2-3|NA
TGTGCCAGTAGTATTAGGCAGACTAAAGATACGCAGTATTTT
CASSIRQTKDTQYF
>NA|TRBV3-1/TRBV3-2|TRBJ2-7|NA
TGTGCCAGCAGCCAAGGACAGGTGCCCGAGCAGTACTTC
CASSQGQVPEQYF
>once|TRBV6-2/TRBV6-3|TRBJ2-3|TRBD2
TGTGCCAGCAGCTCCCTTCCGTATCTAGCGGGGGGCACCACAGATACGCAGTATTTT
CASSSLPYLAGGTTDTQYF
>NA|TRBV10-3|TRBJ2-2|NA
TGTGCCATCAGTGGGCCCGGACAGACCCGCACCGGGGAGCTGTTTTTT
CAISGPGQTRTGELFF
>once|TRBV13|TRBJ1-2|TRBD1
TGTGCCAGCAGCTCGATTATTGGGACAGCGAATTATGGCTACACCTTC
CASSSIIGTANYGYTF
>NA|TRBV5-4|TRBJ1-2|TRBD1
TGTGCCAGCAGCTCCCCTCCCGCGGGACAGGGGGCGGTAAGCTTT
CASSSPPAGQGAVSF
>NA|TRBV6-1|TRBJ1-5|TRBD1
TGTGCCAGCAGTGAACTCCGGGACAGAGATCAGCCCCAGCATTTT
CASSELRDRDQPQHF
>NA|TRBV4-3|TRBJ1-2|NA
TGCGCCAGCAGCCTCGGACAATACTATGGCTACACCTTC
CASSLGQYYGYTF
>few|TRBV19|TRBJ1-5|NA
TGTGCCAGTAGTCACGGGAGCTACAATCAGCCCCAGCATTTT
CASSHGSYNQPQHF
>NA|TRBV13|TRBJ2-3|NA
TGTGCCAGCAGCTTAGGGAGAGGGCTAAGCACAGATACGCAGTATTTT
CASSLGRGLSTDTQYF
>NA|TRBV19|TRBJ1-3|NA
TGTGCCAGTACCACACAACTCGGGGGAAACACCATATATTTT
CASTTQLGGNTIYF
>NA|TRBV28|TRBJ2-1|TRBD1
TGTGCCAGCAGTCTAGGACAGGGCGGAGAGCAGTTCTTC
CASSLGQGGEQFF
>once|TRBV10-1|TRBJ2-7|TRBD1
TGCGCCAGCACCGGACGTCGGGACAGGGCTTACGAGCAGTACTTC
CASTGRRDRAYEQYF
>NA|TRBV7-2|TRBJ1-6|NA
TGTGCCAGCAGCTTTATTCCTTCACCCCTCCACTTT
CASSFIPSPLHF
>NA|TRBV5-4|TRBJ2-5|TRBD2
TGTGCCAGCAGCTTGGTGCGGGGGACCCAAGAGACCCAGTACTTC
CASSLVRGTQETQYF
>NA|TRBV4-1|TRBJ1-6|TRBD1
TGCGCCAGCAGCCCAAGGGACAGGGGGAATTCACCCCTCCACTTT
CASSPRDRGNSPLHF
>NA|TRBV28|TRBJ1-1|NA
TGTGCCAGCAACCCAGTCAACACTGAAGCTTTCTTT
CASNPVNTEAFF
>NA|TRBV5-1|TRBJ1-3|TRBD1
TGCGCCAGCAGCCTAGGGACAGCCGACGCGGGAAACACCATATATTTT
CASSLGTADAGNTIYF
>few|TRBV5-6|TRBJ2-7|NA
TGTGCCAGCAGCCGCCGAAGGGGCGCCTACGAGCAGTACTTC
CASSRRRGAYEQYF
>NA|TRBV2|TRBJ2-4|TRBD1
TGTGCCAGCAGCCCCGGGACAGGATTATTAGCCAAAAACATTCAGTACTTC
CASSPGTGLLAKNIQYF
>NA|TRBV4-3|TRBJ2-7|TRBD1
TGCGCCAGCAGCCAGGAGGACAGGGCAGGTTACGAGCAGTACTTC
CASSQEDRAGYEQYF
>NA|TRBV4-1|TRBJ2-7|TRBD2
TGCGCCAGCAGCCAAGGACTAGCGGGGGACATACCCTACGAGCAGTACTTC
CASSQGLAGDIPYEQYF
>NA|TRBV3-1/TRBV3-2|TRBJ2-5|NA
TGTGCCAGCAGCCAGTTGGGCCCAGAAGAGACCCAGTACTTC
CASSQLGPEETQYF
>NA|TRBV9|TRBJ2-1|NA
TGTGCCAGCAGCTTTCGGTCAGGGCTGTCAACCTACAATGAGCAGTTCTTC
CASSFRSGLSTYNEQFF
>NA|TRBV5-5|TRBJ1-2|NA
TGTGCCAGCAGCTTGGCAGGGAGGGGTGGCTACACCTTC
CASSLAGRGGYTF
>NA|TRBV7-2|TRBJ2-7|NA
TGTGCCAGCAGCTTAGAACGACAGAAGGAGCAGTACTTC
CASSLERQKEQYF
>NA|TRBV9|TRBJ2-3|TRBD2
TGTGCCAGCAGCGTGGGACTAGCCTTGGGTGATACGCAGTATTTT
CASSVGLALGDTQYF
>NA|TRBV19|TRBJ1-5|TRBD1
TGTGCCAGTAGTATAGGGGGACAGAGCAATCAGCCCCAGCATTTT
CASSIGGQSNQPQHF
>few|TRBV4-3|TRBJ1-6|TRBD1
TGCGCCAGCAGCCTTACCCGGGACAGGGAAGGTTCACCCCTCCACTTT
CASSLTRDREGSPLHF
>once|TRBV29-1|TRBJ2-3|NA
TGCAGCGCCTCCGAGATTAGCACAGATACGCAGTATTTT
CSASEISTDTQYF
>NA|TRBV6-5|TRBJ2-3|TRBD2
TGTGCCAGCAATCCCCGGGGGGGACATCAGTATTTT
CASNPRGGHQYF
>once|TRBV29-1|TRBJ2-3|TRBD2
TGCAGCGTCAATAGCGGGGGGGCCCTTTTCACAGATACGCAGTATTTT
CSVNSGGALFTDTQYF
>NA|TRBV5-5|TRBJ1-1|NA
TGTGCCAGCACCCGGGCAGGGACTGAAGCTTTCTTT
CASTRAGTEAFF